Sequencing of this T cell receptor (beta chain) was carried out in a study of spatial heterogeneity in lung cancer. Time point indicated: sample taken at primary tumor resection. Sequencing covered unsorted whole RNA taken from tumor, nontumor lung or frozen PBMC. Untreated early-stage non-small cell lung cancer patients, over 55 in total, were the donors. The CDR3 sequence is 15 residues long. The V segment lost 0 bases and the J segment 7 bases; nucleotides outside the gene matches: 7. The V gene's germline CDR1 is MNHEY and CDR2 SVGAGI. TCRdb independently ran MiXCR on the 5' RACE reads; one entry per CDR3 protein. The sample lists 50,000 to 65,000 distinct CDR3 sequences, approximately 8.9% seen once, with roughly 16% in the top ten. Study results and limitations: Tumor TCRs that were ubiquitous and expanded showed up in blood more at resection than follow-up.

As regards this clonotype: Antigen specificity is unknown.

V and J are TRBV6-5 and TRBJ1-2; 8 bases agree with TRBD1. This TCR came from a female donor with early-stage non-small cell lung cancer. The sample was PBMCs, taken at surgery. Here the CDR3 DNA reads TGTGCCAGCAGTTACTCTGACAGGGGAGGAGGTGGCTACACCTTC. It specifies CASSYSDRGGGGYTF.